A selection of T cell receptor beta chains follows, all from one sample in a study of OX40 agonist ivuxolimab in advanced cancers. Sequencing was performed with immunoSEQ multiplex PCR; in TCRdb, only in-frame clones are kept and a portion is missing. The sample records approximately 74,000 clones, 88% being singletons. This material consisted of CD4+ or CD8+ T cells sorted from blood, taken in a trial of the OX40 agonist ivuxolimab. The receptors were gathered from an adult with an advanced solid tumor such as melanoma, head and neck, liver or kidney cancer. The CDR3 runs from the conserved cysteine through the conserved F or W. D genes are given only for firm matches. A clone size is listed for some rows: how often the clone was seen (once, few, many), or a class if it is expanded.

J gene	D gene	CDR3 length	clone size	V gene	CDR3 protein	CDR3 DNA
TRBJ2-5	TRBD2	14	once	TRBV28	CASAIAGAKGTQYF	TGTGCCAGCGCGATAGCGGGGGCCAAGGGGACCCAGTACTTC
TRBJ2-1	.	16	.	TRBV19	CASSPRGDISYNEQFF	TGTGCCAGTAGTCCACGTGGGGACATCTCCTACAATGAGCAGTTCTTC
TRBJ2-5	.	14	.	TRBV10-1	CASSELIVCETQYF	TGCGCCAGCAGTGAGTTGATAGTTTGTGAGACCCAGTACTTC
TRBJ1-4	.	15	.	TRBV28	CASSSLGSLNEKLFF	TGTGCCAGCAGTTCCCTGGGCAGCCTTAATGAAAAACTGTTTTTT
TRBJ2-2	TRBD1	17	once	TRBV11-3	CASSSPNDRANTGELFF	TGTGCCAGCAGCTCCCCCAACGACAGGGCGAACACCGGGGAGCTGTTTTTT
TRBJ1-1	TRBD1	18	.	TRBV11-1	CASSFLSFAGQKNTEAFF	TGTGCCAGCAGCTTCCTCTCATTCGCGGGACAGAAGAACACTGAAGCTTTCTTT
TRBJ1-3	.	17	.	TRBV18	CASSPSFVQGSGNTIYF	TGTGCCAGCTCACCATCCTTTGTACAGGGATCAGGAAACACCATATATTTT
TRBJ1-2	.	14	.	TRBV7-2	CASSQDGGGDGYTF	TGTGCCAGCAGCCAAGACGGGGGGGGTGATGGCTACACCTTC
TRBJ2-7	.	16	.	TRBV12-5	CASGDGKRLQTYEQYF	TGTGCTAGTGGAGACGGAAAGCGGCTTCAGACCTACGAGCAGTACTTC
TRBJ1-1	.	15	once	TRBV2	CASSERAGAGTEAFF	TGTGCCAGCAGTGAAAGGGCAGGGGCGGGGACTGAAGCTTTCTTT
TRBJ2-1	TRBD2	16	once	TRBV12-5	CASGFLSSGKRNEQFF	TGTGCTAGTGGTTTTCTCTCTAGCGGGAAACGGAATGAGCAGTTCTTC
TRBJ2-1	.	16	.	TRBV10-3	CAIRNTAGGVNNEQFF	TGTGCCATCAGAAACACGGCGGGCGGGGTGAACAATGAGCAGTTCTTC
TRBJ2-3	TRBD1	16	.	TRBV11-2	CASSYITGGFTDTQYF	TGTGCCAGCAGCTACATCACAGGGGGGTTCACAGATACGCAGTATTTT
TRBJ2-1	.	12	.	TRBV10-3	CAISDGANEQFF	TGTGCCATCAGTGACGGGGCCAATGAGCAGTTCTTC
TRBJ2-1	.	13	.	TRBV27	CASSPFKSNEQFF	TGTGCCAGCAGTCCTTTTAAGAGCAATGAGCAGTTCTTC